This TCR beta chain was found in a study of blood T cell repertoires in COVID-19. Study context: Sites in the United States, Italy and Spain provided acute and convalescent COVID-19 samples. T cells, B-cell-depleted T cells, or PBMCs supplied cDNA or gDNA.

The germline CDR1 and CDR2 sequences are SGHRS and YFSETQ. The CDR3 totals 16 residues. V lost 2 bases and J 5 bases, leaving 17 bases between the germline ends. Study processing details: Amplification of reference gene primers was used by the study to estimate nucleated cell counts. Sequencing was performed with immunoSEQ multiplex PCR; in TCRdb, only in-frame clones are kept and a portion is missing. Clone size and V and J calls were adopted from that table, with D and trimming inferred from the DNA. The profile covers about 120,000 clones, with over 75% appearing a single time and 16% taken by the ten largest.

This receptor was obtained from a man aged 55 to 70 with active or convalescent COVID-19. The sequenced sample consisted of peripheral blood. The chain links TRBV5-1 to TRBJ2-1, with D perhaps matching TRBD2 (6 bases). The DNA of the CDR3 is TGCGCCAGCAGCTTCAATCCGGGACTCCCAAACAATGAGCAGTTCTTC. Its translation: CASSFNPGLPNNEQFF.